A single sample gave rise to the 7 T cell receptor beta chains below, sequenced in a study of T cells in localized non-small cell lung cancer. The protocol was immunoSEQ multiplex PCR, while the TCRdb copy is restricted to in-frame clones and leaves out a portion. Of some 1,400 clones listed, more than 20% were seen once; the top ten hold over 9.5%. Sequences were derived from normal lung tissue next to the tumor, sampled before any cancer treatment. These receptors originate from a woman aged 35-75 years with stage I lung adenocarcinoma.

The chain employs TRBV5-1 and TRBJ2-7; 8 bases map to TRBD2. Per the germline V gene, CDR1 is SGHRS and CDR2 is YFSETQ. J gave up 4 bases and V 1 base, and 4 bases lay outside the gene matches. The CDR3 contains 14 residues. CDR3 DNA: TGCGCCAGCAGCTTGATTACTAGCGGATACGAGCAGTACTTC. Amino acid sequence: CASSLITSGYEQYF.

This clone turned up a few times. J is TRBJ2-7 and V is TRBV6-8; 8 bases fit TRBD1. CDR1 and CDR2 (germline): MNHGY, SAAAGT. This CDR3 is 15 amino acids long. V dropped 6 bases and J dropped 6; count of bases not matched to a gene: 13. As DNA, the CDR3 is TGTGCCAGCAGGAGGACAGGGAGAGCGAAGGGCGAGCAGTACTTC. Amino acid sequence: CASRRTGRAKGEQYF.

This clone was seen a few times. The V and J genes are TRBV9 and TRBJ2-1; the D gene is possibly TRBD2 (5 bases). This CDR3 contains 15 residues. V lost 0 bases and J lost 6, with 13 bases in between. Germline CDR1 SGDLS, CDR2 YYNGEE. CDR3 protein: CASSVASSVINEQFF. The CDR3 bases are TGTGCCAGCAGCGTAGCTAGCTCAGTTATCAATGAGCAGTTCTTC.

This clone was recorded a few times. The chain couples TRBV2 to TRBJ1-3, with D possibly matching TRBD1 (5 bases). This CDR3 has 15 residues. V was trimmed by 5 bases and J by 0 bases, leaving 11 bases between them. In germline, CDR1 is SNHLY, CDR2 FYNNEI. The CDR3 DNA reads TGTGCCAGCAGTAGACAGACCGTCTCTGGAAACACCATATATTTT. As protein: CASSRQTVSGNTIYF.

This chain connects TRBV11-3 to TRBJ1-1; 8 bases agree with TRBD1. CDR1 is SGHNT and CDR2 is YENEEA in the germline V gene. There are 14 residues in the CDR3. The ends lost 3 bases at V and 7 bases at J; junction bases unmatched: 7. CDR3 sequence (DNA): TGTGCCAGCAGCTTGTTTCAGGGGGCAGGTGAAGCTTTCTTT. The encoded protein is CASSLFQGAGEAFF.

In its sample, this clone was seen a few times. The chain has TRBV11-3 and TRBJ2-3; 8 bases are shared with TRBD2. The CDR3 consists of 15 residues. Germline V gives CDR1 SGHNT, CDR2 YENEEA. V lost 5 bases, J lost 3 bases, and 7 bases stayed unmatched. CDR3 in DNA: TGTGCCAGCAGCCCAAGGCAGCGGGGGACAGATACGCAGTATTTT. Translated, it gives CASSPRQRGTDTQYF.

In this sample, this clone is large. This rearrangement joins TRBV6-8 to TRBJ1-1, with D unclear. The CDR3 totals 18 residues. The V and J ends lost 2 bases and 1 base respectively, with 20 bases between them. Germline V gene data show CDR1 as MNHGY and CDR2 as SAAAGT. CDR3: CASSYRQRARAGNTEAFF. The DNA of the CDR3 is TGTGCCAGCAGTTACCGTCAGAGGGCACGAGCAGGGAACACTGAAGCTTTCTTT.